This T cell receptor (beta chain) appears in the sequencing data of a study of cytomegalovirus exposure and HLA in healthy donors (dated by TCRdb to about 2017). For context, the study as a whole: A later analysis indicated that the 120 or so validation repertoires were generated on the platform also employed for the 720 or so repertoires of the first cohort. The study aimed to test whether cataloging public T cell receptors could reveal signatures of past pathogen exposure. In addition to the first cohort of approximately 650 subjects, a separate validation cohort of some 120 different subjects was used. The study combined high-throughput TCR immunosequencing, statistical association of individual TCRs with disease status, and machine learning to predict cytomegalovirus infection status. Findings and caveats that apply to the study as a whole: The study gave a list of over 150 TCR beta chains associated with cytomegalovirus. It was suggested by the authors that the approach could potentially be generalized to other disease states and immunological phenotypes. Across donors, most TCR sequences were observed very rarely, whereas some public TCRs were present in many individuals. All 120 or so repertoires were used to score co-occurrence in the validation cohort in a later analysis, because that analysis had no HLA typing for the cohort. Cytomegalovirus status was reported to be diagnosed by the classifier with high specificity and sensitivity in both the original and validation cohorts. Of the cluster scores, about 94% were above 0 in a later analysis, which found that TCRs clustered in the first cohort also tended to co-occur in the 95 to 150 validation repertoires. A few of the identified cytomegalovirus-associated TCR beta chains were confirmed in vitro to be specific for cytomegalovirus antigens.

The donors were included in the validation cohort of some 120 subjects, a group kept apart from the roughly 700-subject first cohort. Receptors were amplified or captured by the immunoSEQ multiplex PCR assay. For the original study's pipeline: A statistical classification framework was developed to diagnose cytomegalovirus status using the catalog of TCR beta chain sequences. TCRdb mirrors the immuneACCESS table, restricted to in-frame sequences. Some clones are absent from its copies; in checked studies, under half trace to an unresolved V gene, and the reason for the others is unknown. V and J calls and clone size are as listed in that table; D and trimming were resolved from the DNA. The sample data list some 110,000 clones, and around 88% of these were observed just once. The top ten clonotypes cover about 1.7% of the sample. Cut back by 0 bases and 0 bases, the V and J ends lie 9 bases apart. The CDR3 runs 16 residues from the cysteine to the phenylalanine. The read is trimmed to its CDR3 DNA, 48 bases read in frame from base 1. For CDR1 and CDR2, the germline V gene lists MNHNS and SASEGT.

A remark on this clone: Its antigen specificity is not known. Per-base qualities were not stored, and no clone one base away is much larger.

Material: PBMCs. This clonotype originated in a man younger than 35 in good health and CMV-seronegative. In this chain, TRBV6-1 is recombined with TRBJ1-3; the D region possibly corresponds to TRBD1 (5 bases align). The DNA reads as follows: TGTGCCAGCAGTGAAGCAGACAGTCTCTCTGGAAACACCATATATTTT. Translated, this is CASSEADSLSGNTIYF.